One sample yielded the 16 T cell receptor beta chains listed below, sequenced in a study of graft-versus-host responses after intestinal transplantation. The data were produced by immunoSEQ multiplex PCR, yet TCRdb's version contains in-frame clones alone and is incomplete. The table includes approximately 100,000 clones, 85% to 90% detected once. No antigen is known for these receptors. The sample in question was unstimulated CD4+ T cells sorted from spleen or lymph node cells, obtained before intestinal transplant. The source is a human donor who received an intestinal transplant.

The gene calls are TRBV6-7 and TRBJ1-5; weak D call: TRBD1 (6 bases). TRBV6-7 is an ORF for which the function is uncertain. The CDR3 extends over 17 amino acids. Deletions cut 7 bases from V and 0 bases from J, with 19 bases between. The CDR3 loop is CASTYRGHQYSNQPQHF. The CDR3 DNA sequence: TGTGCCAGCACCTACCGGGGACACCAATATAGCAATCAGCCCCAGCATTTT.

V usage is TRBV7-9 and J usage is TRBJ2-3; the D gene is possibly TRBD2 (6 bases). V lost 5 bases and J 0 bases, leaving 12 bases between the germline ends. CDR3 length: 15 amino acids. Germline V gives CDR1 SEHNR, CDR2 FQNEAQ (reference sequence). The CDR3 protein is CASSPGRFSTDTQYF. As DNA, the CDR3 is TGTGCCAGCAGCCCGGGGAGGTTCAGCACAGATACGCAGTATTTT.

This chain links TRBV6-5 with TRBJ2-7; the match to TRBD1 covers 7 bases. V was pared by 4 bases and J by 3 bases, with 6 bases of the junction left unmatched. The germline gives CDR1 MNHEY, CDR2 SVGAGI. This CDR3 is 14 amino acids long. DNA for the CDR3: TGTGCCAGCAGTTTTGGTGGGACAGACTACGAGCAGTACTTC. This gives the protein CASSFGGTDYEQYF.

The V and J genes are TRBV7-3 and TRBJ2-7; TRBD2 might be the D (5 bases). Germline CDR1 and CDR2: SGHTA and FQGTGA. The V end lost 5 bases, the J end lost 2 bases, and 10 bases lay between the germline ends. The CDR3 has 13 residues. In DNA, the CDR3 is TGTGCCAGCAGCGCGGGCGGACCCTACGAGCAGTACTTC. It translates to CASSAGGPYEQYF.

This clone came up once. The chain carries TRBV6-1 and TRBJ2-1, with 12 bases that match TRBD2. From germline, CDR1 is MNHNS and CDR2 SASEGT. This CDR3 comprises 15 residues. Trimming at V came to 7 bases and at J to 10 bases, leaving 11 bases not matched to a gene. The CDR3 region is CASMRELAGGNEQFF. The CDR3 DNA reads TGTGCCAGCATGAGAGAACTAGCGGGGGGAAACGAGCAGTTCTTC.

This chain connects TRBV2 to TRBJ1-2; 8 bases match TRBD1. Germline values: CDR1 SNHLY, CDR2 FYNNEI. With 5 bases clipped from V and 5 bases from J, the junction kept 10 bases outside the gene matches. The CDR3 has 15 residues. The CDR3 region is CASSQPTGGYYGYTF. In DNA form, the CDR3 reads TGTGCCAGCAGTCAGCCAACAGGGGGTTATTATGGCTACACCTTC.

This clone was detected a few times. V is TRBV6-6 and J is TRBJ2-7, with TRBD1 as a possible D gene (5 bases). Germline assignment: CDR1 MNHNY and CDR2 SVGAGI (reference sequence). With 8 bases removed from V and 0 bases from J, the gap between germline ends came to 11 bases. The CDR3 spans 13 residues. CDR3 residues: CASQRGSSYEQYF. CDR3 sequence (DNA): TGTGCCAGCCAAAGGGGTAGCTCCTACGAGCAGTACTTC.

This chain connects TRBV19 to TRBJ1-1, with D perhaps TRBD1 (5 bases). The CDR3 runs to 14 residues. Germline CDR1 and CDR2: LNHDA and SQIVND (reference sequence). Trimming removed 0 bases from V and 5 bases from J, with 10 bases in between. The CDR3 sequence: CASSIDRKGTEAFF. The CDR3 DNA is TGTGCCAGTAGTATAGACAGGAAGGGGACTGAAGCTTTCTTT.

The chain has TRBV6-5 and TRBJ1-3; TRBD1 matches at 10 bases. The germline CDR1 and CDR2 sequences are MNHEY and SVGAGI. This CDR3 is 15 amino acids long. With 6 bases clipped from V and 8 bases from J, the junction kept 10 bases outside the gene matches. CDR3 coding DNA: TGTGCCAGCAGCAGACAGGGGGCCACACTGGACACCATATATTTT. Residues: CASSRQGATLDTIYF.

A single count supports this clone. The chain links TRBV13 to TRBJ2-7, with a tentative D call TRBD2 (7 bases). Germline CDR1 and CDR2: PRHDT and FYEKMQ (reference sequence). V was cut by 5 bases and J by 7 bases, with 30 bases left in between. The CDR3 contains 18 residues. The CDR3 nucleotides are TGTGCCAGCAGCCACGCAGTGGGGATTGCGGGGGCCCGGGGGGAGCAGTACTTC. Encoded protein: CASSHAVGIAGARGEQYF.

The chain links TRBV9 to TRBJ1-1, with 10 bases fitting TRBD1. The V segment lost 4 bases and the J segment 6 bases; nucleotides outside the gene matches: 3. This CDR3 comprises 13 residues. Germline CDR1 is SGDLS and CDR2 is YYNGEE. This CDR3 reads CASSTGQGAEAFF. CDR3 DNA sequence: TGTGCCAGCAGCACCGGACAGGGGGCTGAAGCTTTCTTT.

The V gene is TRBV18, the J gene TRBJ2-5; TRBD2 matches 9 bases. The CDR3 extends over 17 amino acids. Germline V gene lookup returns CDR1 KGHSH and CDR2 LQKENI. V was pared by 3 bases and J by 0 bases, with 8 bases of the junction left unmatched. The CDR3 reads CASSPTAASGDQETQYF. In DNA, the CDR3 is TGTGCCAGCTCACCGACTGCGGCTAGCGGGGACCAAGAGACCCAGTACTTC.

This sequence joins TRBV19 and TRBJ2-1; TRBD2 matches at 9 bases. Germline CDR1 is LNHDA and CDR2 is SQIVND (reference sequence). The CDR3 length is 17 residues. Trimming took 5 bases from V and 7 from J; bases not matched to a gene: 15. The CDR3 nucleotides are TGTGCCAGTAGTCCGAGAGTAGCGGGGGACCTTGGGAATGAGCAGTTCTTC. This sequence encodes CASSPRVAGDLGNEQFF.

This clone was recorded only once. The chain joins TRBV5-1 to TRBJ2-1, with D maybe TRBD1 (5 bases). Germline assignment: CDR1 SGHRS and CDR2 YFSETQ. The length of the CDR3 is 14 residues. The germline V and J ends were trimmed by 0 bases and 5 bases, with 9 bases remaining between them. CDR3 sequence (DNA): TGCGCCAGCAGCTTGGCGGCAGGGCACAATGAGCAGTTCTTC. Its protein is CASSLAAGHNEQFF.

This clone was picked up one time. The rearrangement links TRBV6-1 to TRBJ1-1; 7 positions agree with TRBD1. The trim removed 7 bases at V and 5 bases at J, leaving 10 bases unmatched. CDR3 length: 14 amino acids. Germline V lookup: CDR1 MNHNS, CDR2 SASEGT. CDR3 sequence: CASTPGQTFTEAFF. CDR3 coding DNA: TGTGCCAGCACCCCGGGACAGACCTTTACTGAAGCTTTCTTT.

This clone was seen just once. V and J are TRBV5-1 and TRBJ2-7; D is perhaps TRBD1 (6 bases). This CDR3 contains 19 residues. V was cut by 0 bases and J by 2 bases, with 24 bases left in between. The germline gives CDR1 SGHRS, CDR2 YFSETQ. CDR3 in amino acids: CASSLGWESTGSLPYEQYF. CDR3 coding DNA: TGCGCCAGCAGCTTGGGATGGGAATCGACAGGCTCCCTTCCCTACGAGCAGTACTTC. The complete variable domain, with remaining parts taken from reference TRBV5-1 and TRBJ2-7, reads KAGVTQTPRYLIKTRGQQVTLSCSPISGHRSVSWYQQTPGQGLQFLFEYFSETQRNKGNFPGRFSGRQFSNSRSEMNVSTLELGDSALYLCASSLGWESTGSLPYEQYFGPGTRLTVT.